This T cell receptor (beta chain) was sequenced during a study of blood T cell repertoires in COVID-19. The germline V gene has CDR1 ENHRY and CDR2 SYGVKD. The CDR3 runs 19 residues. The trim removed 7 bases at V and 3 bases at J, leaving 20 bases unmatched. Profiling relied on immunoSEQ multiplex PCR, and the TCRdb table lists in-frame clones only, not all of them. The table includes approximately 100,000 clones, 71% detected once. This TCR derives from a human donor with acute or convalescent COVID-19. The donor label of this sample is uncertain. The source material was peripheral blood. The V gene is TRBV10-3, the J gene TRBJ2-5; 10 nucleotides align to TRBD2. The CDR3 sequence: CAITSLTSGHWEGEETQYF. The CDR3 region has the DNA TGTGCCATCACCTCCTTGACTAGCGGGCATTGGGAGGGGGAAGAGACCCAGTACTTC.